This TCR beta chain appears in the sequencing data of a study of cytomegalovirus exposure and HLA in healthy donors. The PCR had 60 Vbeta and 13 Jbeta primers. Profiling relied on immunoSEQ multiplex PCR, and the TCRdb table lists in-frame clones only, not all of them. The sample contains roughly 140,000 clones, roughly 75% of which appear only once. Whole-study results and caveats: It was in a later analysis that TCR association rates were seen to vary by HLA locus, highest for DRB1 and lowest for HLA-C. One variant, a missense change in DCLRE1C, was linked in a later analysis to TCR beta V- and J-gene trimming. Despite most TCR sequences being rare, some public TCRs occurred in many donors.

Trimming took off 2 bases at V and 0 bases at J, with 12 bases between the two ends. The CDR3 is 15 residues long. CDR1 and CDR2 (germline): SGHTS, YDEGEE. Concerning this clone itself: The antigen remains undetermined.

The clonotype was recovered from a man between 40 and 49 years old in good health and CMV-seropositive. The chain recombines TRBV5-8 with TRBJ2-7; tentative D call: TRBD1 (6 bases). Sequencing used PBMCs. CDR3 sequence reads: CASSFGTPRSYEQYF. CDR3 sequence (DNA): TGTGCCAGCAGCTTCGGGACACCGCGCTCCTACGAGCAGTACTTC.